This T cell receptor beta chain was recorded in a study of blood T cell repertoires in COVID-19 (dated by TCRdb to the early 2020s). With regard to the full study: Samples covering the acute and convalescent phases of COVID-19 were provided by collaborators in the United States, Italy and Spain. A freely available public database, intended as a resource for researchers studying the immune response to SARS-CoV-2, is where the repertoires were released. Deeply sampled blood TCRbeta repertoires from subjects exposed to, actively infected with, or recovered from COVID-19 were included in the dataset. Sample metadata almost always included a de-identified subject ID, COVID-19 status, age in years and sex. Where available, HLA class I and class II types were taken from metadata supplied by the sample provider and were not determined by assay-based typing. Samples were obtained from the ongoing ImmuneRACE study (first 160 participants) and from 1,254 subjects provided by 6 global collaborators. The material from the prospective study consisted of cDNA or gDNA derived from T cells, B-cell-depleted T cells, or PBMCs.

For CDR1 and CDR2, the germline V gene lists MGHDK and SYGVNS. V is shortened by 6 bases, J by 0 bases, and the region joining them spans 14 bases. Including the terminal cysteine and phenylalanine, the CDR3 comprises 16 residues. Kept here is only the CDR3 DNA, which spans 48 bases and is read in frame from base 1. At one collaborating source in Seattle, patients were enrolled during active infection and were followed longitudinally through the course of disease. The collaborating institutions used their own protocols to collect whole blood in K2EDTA tubes. For TCRbeta analysis, collaborators shipped samples in one of three forms: frozen whole blood, isolated PBMCs, or DNA extracted from either of those sample types. The research as a whole found: The amount of clinical and demographic metadata varied by source and participant and was provided uncurated.

TCRbeta CDR3 regions were amplified from genomic DNA using the immunoSEQ Assay, a bias-controlled multiplex PCR. Per the original workflow: Within the assay, amplification of reference gene primers was used to estimate how many nucleated cells each sample contained. Sequence reads were collapsed and filtered to measure the absolute abundance of every unique TCRbeta CDR3 rearrangement. For each sample, productive Simpson clonality was calculated as the square root of Simpson's diversity index over productive rearrangements. The table comes from immuneACCESS by way of TCRdb, which keeps in-frame sequences with V and J called. Part of the clones is missing from these tables; in studies checked, under half for an unresolved V gene and the rest for unknown reasons. D and trimming were read from the DNA, whereas the V and J calls and clone size are those reported in that table. For this sample the table gives under 250,000 clones, of which roughly 85% were detected only once. The ten largest clonotypes hold approximately 2.3% of the sample.

Details on this clone: Its antigen is currently not known. Nothing much larger sits one base from this clone, and base qualities are not available.

Sequenced sample: peripheral blood. Rearrangement joined TRBV25-1 to TRBJ1-4, with no D gene named confidently. This clonotype was sampled from a woman between 70 and 85 years old with COVID-19, enrolled during active disease. The DNA sequence is as follows: TGTGCCAGCAGCAAAAGAATGAGGGCAACTAATGAAAAACTGTTTTTT. This encodes CASSKRMRATNEKLFF.